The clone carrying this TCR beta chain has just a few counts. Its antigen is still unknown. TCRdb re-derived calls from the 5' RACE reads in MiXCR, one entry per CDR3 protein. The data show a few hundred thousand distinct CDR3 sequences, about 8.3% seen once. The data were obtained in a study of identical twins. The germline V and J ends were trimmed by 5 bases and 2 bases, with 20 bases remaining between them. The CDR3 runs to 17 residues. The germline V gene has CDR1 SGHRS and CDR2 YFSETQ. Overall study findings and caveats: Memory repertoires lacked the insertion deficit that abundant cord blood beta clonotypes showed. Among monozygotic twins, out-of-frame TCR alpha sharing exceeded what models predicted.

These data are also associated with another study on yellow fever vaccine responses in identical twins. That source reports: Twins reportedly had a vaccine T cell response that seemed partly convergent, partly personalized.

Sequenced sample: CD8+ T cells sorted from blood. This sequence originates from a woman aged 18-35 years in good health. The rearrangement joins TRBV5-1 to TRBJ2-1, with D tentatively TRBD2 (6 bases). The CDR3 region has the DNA TGCGCCAGCAGGCTCAGATGGGGGGAAAACACCTACAATGAGCAGTTCTTC. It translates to CASRLRWGENTYNEQFF.